The clone carrying this T cell receptor (gamma chain) was seen a few times. The antigen is not known. Extracted RNA was reverse transcribed into cDNA. The CDR3 regions were amplified by multiplex PCR from V-gene primers to a constant-region primer. TCRdb re-identified clones in the multiplex PCR reads via CATT. The sample shows 35,000 or so gamma-chain clones, 20% to 25% of them seen only once. After removal of 5 bases from V and 1 base from J, the junction contained 5 bases not matched to a gene. Germline V gene data show CDR1 as GITISATS and CDR2 as ISYDGTV (reference sequence). This CDR3 region has 13 residues. This specimen belongs to a study of Vδ1+ human thymocytes. Overall study results and limits: Bulk repertoire data may be misinterpreted because of unexpected Vdelta2 sequences. Unlike peripheral blood Vdelta1+ controls, thymic delta-chain sequences included approximately 20% Vdelta2 and few Vdelta3. In the thymus, TRG and TRD repertoires looked highly polyclonal with Gaussian CDR3 lengths.

This sequence originates from a girl under three years old who had congenital heart surgery. V usage is TRGV9 and J usage is TRGJ1 or TRGJ2. The sequenced material came from Vdelta1+ gamma-delta thymocytes from the thymus. The subset denotes: FACS-sorted CD3+ TCRalphabeta- TCRVdelta1+ TCRVdelta2- thymocytes. The chain's CDR3 is CALWGPNYYKKLF. The CDR3 coding sequence is TGTGCCTTGTGGGGCCCCAATTATTATAAGAAACTCTTT.